This is a list of T cell receptor beta chains from one sample in a study of T cell responses to AZD1222 COVID-19 vaccine. The method was immunoSEQ multiplex PCR; TCRdb's version includes in-frame clones alone and lacks a portion of them. The table records fewer than 200,000 clones, around 92% of them present only once. The input for sequencing was peripheral blood, taken on day 0 of AZD1222 vaccination. Receptor source: an adult in good health. The CDR3 runs from the conserved cysteine through the conserved F or W. A D gene is named only where the DNA matches it firmly. Clone sizes are given selectively: once, few, many, or a class where the clone is expanded.

D gene: -
J gene: TRBJ1-1
clone size: -
V gene: TRBV25-1
CDR3 protein: CASRYYTEAFF
CDR3 DNA: TGTGCCAGCAGGTACTACACTGAAGCTTTCTTT

D gene: TRBD1
J gene: TRBJ2-3
clone size: -
V gene: TRBV18
CDR3 protein: CASSPPQTGGTDTQYF
CDR3 DNA: TGTGCCAGCTCACCACCGCAGACAGGGGGCACAGATACGCAGTATTTT

D gene: -
J gene: TRBJ2-7
clone size: -
V gene: TRBV5-8
CDR3 protein: CASSLAGRGEQYF
CDR3 DNA: TGTGCCAGCAGCTTGGCAGGACGTGGCGAGCAGTACTTC

D gene: -
J gene: TRBJ1-1
clone size: -
V gene: TRBV25-1
CDR3 protein: CASSEKGGNTEAFF
CDR3 DNA: TGTGCCAGCAGTGAAAAGGGGGGCAACACTGAAGCTTTCTTT

D gene: TRBD1
J gene: TRBJ1-1
clone size: -
V gene: TRBV27
CDR3 protein: CASQQRQGLNTEAFF
CDR3 DNA: TGTGCCAGCCAACAAAGACAGGGATTGAACACTGAAGCTTTCTTT

D gene: TRBD1
J gene: TRBJ2-3
clone size: -
V gene: TRBV15
CDR3 protein: CATSSGTDITDTQYF
CDR3 DNA: TGTGCCACCAGCTCCGGGACAGACATCACAGATACGCAGTATTTT

D gene: TRBD1
J gene: TRBJ1-2
clone size: -
V gene: TRBV6-6
CDR3 protein: CASSRDSEHGHTF
CDR3 DNA: TGTGCCAGCAGCCGGGACAGCGAGCATGGCCACACCTTC

D gene: -
J gene: TRBJ2-2
clone size: -
V gene: TRBV5-1
CDR3 protein: CASSSGPGNTGELFF
CDR3 DNA: TGCGCCAGCAGCTCAGGCCCGGGGAACACCGGGGAGCTGTTTTTT

D gene: TRBD1
J gene: TRBJ1-2
clone size: -
V gene: TRBV28
CDR3 protein: CASNFLSGTGNGYTF
CDR3 DNA: TGTGCCAGCAACTTTCTCTCCGGGACAGGGAATGGCTACACCTTC

D gene: TRBD2
J gene: TRBJ2-1
clone size: -
V gene: TRBV15
CDR3 protein: CATSREVGGGAHNEQFF
CDR3 DNA: TGTGCCACCAGCAGAGAGGTCGGCGGGGGGGCCCACAATGAGCAGTTCTTC

D gene: -
J gene: TRBJ1-3
clone size: -
V gene: TRBV12-5
CDR3 protein: CASGPGNTIYF
CDR3 DNA: TGTGCTAGTGGCCCTGGAAACACCATATATTTT

D gene: TRBD1
J gene: TRBJ2-7
clone size: -
V gene: TRBV11-2
CDR3 protein: CASSSPGQAYEQYF
CDR3 DNA: TGTGCCAGCAGCTCTCCGGGACAGGCCTACGAGCAGTACTTC

D gene: TRBD2
J gene: TRBJ2-1
clone size: once
V gene: TRBV2
CDR3 protein: CASSPGLAGGNEQFF
CDR3 DNA: TGTGCCAGCAGCCCAGGACTAGCGGGGGGCAATGAGCAGTTCTTC

D gene: -
J gene: TRBJ1-1
clone size: -
V gene: TRBV20-1
CDR3 protein: CSASPGLGAEAFF
CDR3 DNA: TGCAGTGCTAGTCCCGGATTAGGCGCTGAAGCTTTCTTT

D gene: -
J gene: TRBJ2-7
clone size: -
V gene: TRBV7-2
CDR3 protein: CASSLARNEQYF
CDR3 DNA: TGTGCCAGCAGCTTAGCCCGGAACGAGCAGTACTTC

D gene: -
J gene: TRBJ2-3
clone size: -
V gene: TRBV29-1
CDR3 protein: CSGGGFADTQYF
CDR3 DNA: TGCAGCGGTGGGGGGTTCGCAGATACGCAGTATTTT

D gene: -
J gene: TRBJ2-1
clone size: -
V gene: TRBV11-2
CDR3 protein: CASSLEGRDNEQFF
CDR3 DNA: TGTGCCAGCAGCTTAGAAGGGCGGGACAATGAGCAGTTCTTC

D gene: TRBD1
J gene: TRBJ1-1
clone size: -
V gene: TRBV4-1
CDR3 protein: CASSLPGQGGGGAFF
CDR3 DNA: TGCGCCAGCAGCCTCCCGGGACAGGGGGGCGGTGGAGCTTTCTTT

D gene: -
J gene: TRBJ1-4
clone size: -
V gene: TRBV6-1
CDR3 protein: CASSESQSEKLFF
CDR3 DNA: TGTGCCAGCAGTGAATCTCAGTCGGAAAAACTGTTTTTT

D gene: -
J gene: TRBJ1-5
clone size: -
V gene: TRBV6-5
CDR3 protein: CASIPAGFAQPQHF
CDR3 DNA: TGTGCCAGCATTCCGGCGGGGTTCGCTCAGCCCCAGCATTTT

D gene: -
J gene: TRBJ1-2
clone size: -
V gene: TRBV29-1
CDR3 protein: CSVGWDGRYGYTF
CDR3 DNA: TGCAGCGTTGGGTGGGACGGGAGATATGGCTACACCTTC

D gene: TRBD1
J gene: TRBJ1-2
clone size: -
V gene: TRBV7-2
CDR3 protein: CASSLGTGGQGYTF
CDR3 DNA: TGTGCCAGCAGCTTGGGGACAGGGGGACAAGGCTACACCTTC

D gene: -
J gene: TRBJ1-1
clone size: once
V gene: TRBV5-1
CDR3 protein: CASSSDVQAFF
CDR3 DNA: TGCGCCAGCAGCTCGGACGTACAAGCTTTCTTT

D gene: -
J gene: TRBJ2-4
clone size: -
V gene: TRBV5-1
CDR3 protein: CASSLGQLGSKNIQYF
CDR3 DNA: TGCGCCAGCAGCCTTGGACAGTTGGGGTCCAAAAACATTCAGTACTTC

D gene: -
J gene: TRBJ2-7
clone size: -
V gene: TRBV5-1
CDR3 protein: CASSLGSGPDEQYF
CDR3 DNA: TGCGCCAGCAGCTTGGGTAGCGGCCCCGACGAGCAGTACTTC

D gene: -
J gene: TRBJ2-5
clone size: -
V gene: TRBV9
CDR3 protein: CASSASAQETQYF
CDR3 DNA: TGTGCCAGCTCAGCGAGCGCACAAGAGACCCAGTACTTC

D gene: -
J gene: TRBJ1-2
clone size: once
V gene: TRBV3-1/TRBV3-2
CDR3 protein: CASSQVDYGYTF
CDR3 DNA: TGTGCCAGCAGCCAAGTGGACTATGGCTACACCTTC

D gene: -
J gene: TRBJ1-3
clone size: -
V gene: TRBV18
CDR3 protein: CASAGPNSGNTIYF
CDR3 DNA: TGTGCCAGCGCGGGGCCAAACTCTGGAAACACCATATATTTT

D gene: -
J gene: TRBJ1-5
clone size: -
V gene: TRBV6-5
CDR3 protein: CASSSGWGGYQPQHF
CDR3 DNA: TGTGCCAGCAGCAGTGGATGGGGAGGCTATCAGCCCCAGCATTTT

D gene: -
J gene: TRBJ1-1
clone size: -
V gene: TRBV2
CDR3 protein: CASRTPIGRTTEAFF
CDR3 DNA: TGTGCCAGTAGGACCCCAATCGGGCGGACTACTGAAGCTTTCTTT

D gene: TRBD2
J gene: TRBJ2-7
clone size: -
V gene: TRBV28
CDR3 protein: CASSLPGPGREGPPSYEQYF
CDR3 DNA: TGTGCCAGCAGTTTACCAGGACCGGGGCGGGAGGGCCCCCCCTCCTACGAGCAGTACTTC

D gene: -
J gene: TRBJ2-7
clone size: -
V gene: TRBV20-1
CDR3 protein: CSASSGFNYEQYF
CDR3 DNA: TGCAGTGCTAGTTCAGGGTTTAATTACGAGCAGTACTTC

D gene: -
J gene: TRBJ1-1
clone size: once
V gene: TRBV19
CDR3 protein: CAVRRNTEAFF
CDR3 DNA: TGTGCCGTAAGAAGGAACACTGAAGCTTTCTTT

D gene: TRBD1
J gene: TRBJ1-2
clone size: -
V gene: TRBV28
CDR3 protein: CASSLDRAAYGYTF
CDR3 DNA: TGTGCCAGCAGTTTAGACAGGGCCGCCTATGGCTACACCTTC

D gene: -
J gene: TRBJ1-1
clone size: -
V gene: TRBV19
CDR3 protein: CASTPRRERGTEAFF
CDR3 DNA: TGTGCCAGTACCCCGCGTCGGGAAAGGGGGACTGAAGCTTTCTTT

D gene: TRBD1
J gene: TRBJ2-3
clone size: -
V gene: TRBV10-1
CDR3 protein: CARETGSGTQYF
CDR3 DNA: TGCGCCAGGGAGACAGGGTCCGGTACGCAGTATTTT

D gene: TRBD1
J gene: TRBJ1-1
clone size: once
V gene: TRBV5-1
CDR3 protein: CASSIGQGMNTEAFF
CDR3 DNA: TGCGCCAGCAGCATAGGACAGGGCATGAACACTGAAGCTTTCTTT

D gene: -
J gene: TRBJ1-5
clone size: few
V gene: TRBV28
CDR3 protein: CASSFPTRGQPQHF
CDR3 DNA: TGTGCCAGCAGTTTCCCTACACGAGGTCAGCCCCAGCATTTT

D gene: TRBD1
J gene: TRBJ2-2
clone size: -
V gene: TRBV6-1
CDR3 protein: CASSGQGARTGELFF
CDR3 DNA: TGTGCCAGCAGTGGACAGGGGGCGCGAACCGGGGAGCTGTTTTTT

D gene: -
J gene: TRBJ2-3
clone size: -
V gene: TRBV6-6
CDR3 protein: CASSRPRGTDTQYF
CDR3 DNA: TGTGCCAGCAGTCGTCCCCGGGGCACAGATACGCAGTATTTT

D gene: TRBD1
J gene: TRBJ2-6
clone size: -
V gene: TRBV6-2/TRBV6-3
CDR3 protein: CASSYSMMGTGRSGANVLTF
CDR3 DNA: TGTGCCAGCAGTTACTCGATGATGGGGACAGGGCGCTCTGGGGCCAACGTCCTGACTTTC

D gene: TRBD1
J gene: TRBJ1-2
clone size: -
V gene: TRBV15
CDR3 protein: CATSRMGQGIDGYTF
CDR3 DNA: TGTGCCACCAGCAGGATGGGACAGGGAATAGATGGCTACACCTTC

D gene: TRBD1
J gene: TRBJ1-5
clone size: -
V gene: TRBV4-1
CDR3 protein: CASSQGGTGYNQSQHF
CDR3 DNA: TGCGCCAGCAGCCAAGGAGGGACAGGGTACAATCAGTCCCAGCATTTT

D gene: TRBD1
J gene: TRBJ2-1
clone size: -
V gene: TRBV6-4
CDR3 protein: CASSAGTGWDEQFF
CDR3 DNA: TGTGCCAGCAGCGCCGGGACAGGGTGGGATGAGCAGTTCTTC

D gene: TRBD2
J gene: TRBJ2-1
clone size: -
V gene: TRBV2
CDR3 protein: CASSPLAAGGFNEQFF
CDR3 DNA: TGTGCCAGCAGTCCTCTAGCGGCTGGGGGGTTCAATGAGCAGTTCTTC

D gene: -
J gene: TRBJ1-2
clone size: -
V gene: TRBV29-1
CDR3 protein: CSAGGVSVGSRYGYTF
CDR3 DNA: TGCAGCGCCGGAGGAGTGTCAGTAGGGTCCCGCTATGGCTACACCTTC

D gene: -
J gene: TRBJ2-2
clone size: -
V gene: TRBV2
CDR3 protein: CASSEAQAHGELFF
CDR3 DNA: TGTGCCAGCAGTGAAGCGCAGGCCCACGGGGAGCTGTTTTTT

D gene: TRBD1
J gene: TRBJ1-1
clone size: -
V gene: TRBV29-1
CDR3 protein: CSAGGQVNTEAFF
CDR3 DNA: TGCAGCGCCGGGGGACAGGTGAACACTGAAGCTTTCTTT

D gene: -
J gene: TRBJ2-1
clone size: -
V gene: TRBV19
CDR3 protein: CASSKGGVSSYNEQFF
CDR3 DNA: TGTGCCAGTAGTAAAGGCGGGGTGAGCTCCTACAATGAGCAGTTCTTC

D gene: -
J gene: TRBJ1-2
clone size: -
V gene: TRBV9
CDR3 protein: CASSVALPATAGGYTF
CDR3 DNA: TGTGCCAGCAGCGTAGCTCTCCCAGCTACCGCGGGAGGCTACACCTTC

D gene: TRBD2
J gene: TRBJ2-3
clone size: -
V gene: TRBV5-1
CDR3 protein: CASSSSTSPDTQYF
CDR3 DNA: TGCGCCAGCAGTTCCTCGACTAGCCCAGATACGCAGTATTTT

D gene: TRBD1
J gene: TRBJ1-5
clone size: -
V gene: TRBV28
CDR3 protein: CASSVRGRHQPQHF
CDR3 DNA: TGTGCCAGCAGTGTCAGGGGGCGGCATCAGCCCCAGCATTTT

D gene: -
J gene: TRBJ1-6
clone size: -
V gene: TRBV7-8
CDR3 protein: CASSSGRGWGSPLHF
CDR3 DNA: TGTGCCAGCAGCTCGGGGAGAGGCTGGGGTTCACCCCTCCACTTT